Included here is one T cell receptor (beta chain) sequence, with context. Antigen specificity is unknown. The sample is drawn from a study of cytomegalovirus exposure and HLA in healthy donors. The study's findings and limits: It was confirmed in vitro that a few of the CMV-associated chains were specific for CMV antigens. According to the study, roughly 160 TCR beta chains were cytomegalovirus-associated. There were reportedly fewer N-insertions in an Asian-associated ancestry cluster than the approximately 670-donor mean, in a later analysis.

PCR amplification relied on 60 Vbeta primers (plus 13 Jbeta primers). How the authors handled the data: Among the unique TCR beta chains that a later analysis counted, about 86 million in all, roughly 9.9 million were shared. Repertoires were generated with immunoSEQ multiplex PCR, while TCRdb's copy carries only in-frame clones and drops some. V, J and clone size reflect that table, while D and trimming were determined from the DNA. Here the sample spans more than 90,000 clones, about 75% being singletons. Looked up from germline, CDR1 is MNHEY and CDR2 is SMNVEV (reference sequence). Trimming took 5 bases from V and 3 from J; bases not matched to a gene: 7. The CDR3 totals 14 residues.

This receptor was taken from a middle-aged man in good health and CMV-seropositive. The sequencing sample was made of PBMCs. The V gene is TRBV27, the J gene TRBJ2-7, with 7 nucleotides matching TRBD1. Here the CDR3 reads CASSPGTAHYEQYF. The CDR3 region has the DNA TGTGCCAGCAGTCCGGGGACAGCCCACTACGAGCAGTACTTC.